A single sample is the source of the 20 T cell receptor beta chains below, sequenced in a study of beta chain features in type 1 diabetes. Findings and limits, study-wide: For Type 1 diabetes patients, all four CD4+ subsets carried TCRB CDR3s that were moderately but significantly shorter.

No antigens are known for them. Investigators reverse transcribed all isolated RNA, so they sequenced expressed TCRB transcripts. Assay used: immunoSEQ multiplex PCR; TCRdb lists only in-frame clones, some missing. The sample carries hundreds of thousands of clones, roughly a tenth recorded once. What was sequenced was naive CD4+ T cells from blood. The receptor source for this set is a man aged 25-45 years with type 1 diabetes.

V and J are TRBV29-1 and TRBJ1-1; D might be TRBD1 (6 bases). This CDR3 is 13 amino acids long. V was trimmed by 6 bases and J by 4 bases, leaving 15 bases between them. Germline V gene sequence: CDR1 SQVTM, CDR2 ANQGSEA. The CDR3: CSVDQGLGTEAFF. The CDR3 nucleotides are TGCAGCGTGGATCAGGGGTTGGGCACTGAAGCTTTCTTT.

The DNA of the CDR3 is TGCGCCAGCAGCTATGTGTCGGGGTTTAGAAATTCACCCCTCCACTTT. This translates into CASSYVSGFRNSPLHF. The genes are TRBV5-1 and TRBJ1-6; D uncertain. This CDR3 has 16 residues. The V gene's germline CDR1 is SGHRS and CDR2 YFSETQ. Trimming removed 3 bases at V and 7 bases at J, with 17 bases between.

This clone was picked up a small number of times. J is TRBJ1-6 and V is TRBV6-5, with D possibly matching TRBD1 (6 bases). V was shortened by 0 bases and J by 7 bases, with 10 bases between the two germline ends. Germline CDR1 MNHEY, CDR2 SVGAGI. The CDR3 contains 15 residues. The CDR3 protein is CASSYSGTLNSPLHF. The DNA for the CDR3 is TGTGCCAGCAGTTACTCCGGGACACTAAATTCACCCCTCCACTTT.

This clone was counted between two and nine times. The chain recombines TRBV29-1 with TRBJ2-3, with a tentative D call TRBD1 (6 bases). Germline V gene data show CDR1 as SQVTM and CDR2 as ANQGSEA. The CDR3 is made up of 15 amino acids. The V end lost 1 base, the J end lost 0 bases, and 11 bases lay between the germline ends. CDR3 amino acids: CSVEGTAHSTDTQYF. CDR3 coding DNA: TGCAGCGTTGAAGGGACAGCCCATAGCACAGATACGCAGTATTTT.

This clone has just a few counts. V is TRBV29-1 and J is TRBJ2-1; the D gene is possibly TRBD2 (6 bases). Germline CDR1 SQVTM, CDR2 ANQGSEA. This CDR3 has 16 amino acids. V lost 6 bases to trimming and J lost 6 bases, with 24 bases between them. CDR3 nucleotides: TGCAGCGTGACGAAGGCTAGCGCTGGGGTAGGCAATGAGCAGTTCTTC. This gives the protein CSVTKASAGVGNEQFF.

This clone was seen a few times. The chain links TRBV29-1 to TRBJ1-1; 7 bases line up with TRBD1. Unmatched junction bases numbered 7, after V lost 2 bases and J lost 1 base. CDR1 is SQVTM, CDR2 ANQGSEA, per germline. The CDR3 totals 15 residues. The CDR3 reads CSVEKGRTGNTEAFF. DNA of the CDR3: TGCAGCGTTGAAAAGGGCCGGACAGGGAACACTGAAGCTTTCTTT.

The rearrangement joins TRBV7-9 to TRBJ2-7, with D perhaps TRBD1 (5 bases). The CDR3 runs 14 residues. Germline values: CDR1 SEHNR, CDR2 FQNEAQ (reference sequence). V lost 5 bases to trimming and J lost 6 bases, with 17 bases between them. The CDR3 reads CASSLDTPMAEQYF. In DNA, the CDR3 is TGTGCCAGCAGCCTGGACACCCCGATGGCCGAGCAGTACTTC.

A few counts support this clone. The chain has TRBV18 and TRBJ1-1; D gene unclear. Trimming removed 1 base at V and 6 bases at J, with 6 bases between. This CDR3 is built from 12 residues. The V gene's germline CDR1 is KGHSH and CDR2 LQKENI. CDR3 in DNA: TGTGCCAGCTCACCACAGAGCGCTGAAGCTTTCTTT. Its protein product is CASSPQSAEAFF.

A few counts support this clone. This sequence joins TRBV30 and TRBJ2-1, with D hard to call. The germline gives CDR1 GTSNPN, CDR2 SVGIG (reference sequence). This CDR3 region has 11 residues. The ends were cut back, 0 bases at V and 7 bases at J, with 4 bases in the middle. This chain's CDR3 is CAWSVINEQFF. Here the CDR3 DNA reads TGTGCCTGGAGTGTAATAAATGAGCAGTTCTTC.

The chain is built from TRBV29-1 and TRBJ1-2; TRBD1 matches at 7 bases. Germline values: CDR1 SQVTM, CDR2 ANQGSEA. The CDR3 spans 13 residues. After removal of 6 bases from V and 1 base from J, the junction contained 5 bases not matched to a gene. The DNA of the CDR3 is TGCAGCGTGTGGGACAGTCTTAACTATGGCTACACCTTC. Translating it yields CSVWDSLNYGYTF.

The genes are TRBV5-1 and TRBJ2-1; 9 bases are a match to TRBD2. Germline V gene sequence: CDR1 SGHRS, CDR2 YFSETQ. After removal of 3 bases from V and 6 bases from J, the junction contained 7 bases not matched to a gene. There are 15 residues in the CDR3. The CDR3 sequence: CASSSLAGLINEQFF. CDR3 nucleotide sequence: TGCGCCAGCAGCTCTCTAGCGGGGTTGATCAATGAGCAGTTCTTC.

This sequence joins TRBV2 and TRBJ2-4; maybe TRBD1 (6 bases). CDR1 SNHLY and CDR2 FYNNEI come from the germline V gene. Trimming shortened V by 6 bases and J by 1 base, and 16 bases separated the two germline ends. The CDR3 runs to 16 residues. In DNA form, the CDR3 reads TGTGCCAGCAGGCCAGGGGAAAGGGGGGCCAAAAACATTCAGTACTTC. It codes for CASRPGERGAKNIQYF.

This clone was picked up a small number of times. The chain employs TRBV11-2 and TRBJ2-5, with a tentative D call TRBD1 (6 bases). The CDR3 length is 16 residues. The V end was cut by 6 bases, the J end by 4 bases, with 21 bases between. Looked up from germline, CDR1 is SGHAT and CDR2 is FQNNGV. CDR3 coding DNA: TGTGCCAGCAGATCCCTTCAGGGGAAGGTTGGAGAGACCCAGTACTTC. This sequence encodes CASRSLQGKVGETQYF.

The V call is TRBV11-2, the J call TRBJ1-2; 8 bases map to TRBD1. CDR3 length: 16 residues. V trimming: 5 bases; J trimming: 4 bases; junction bases outside the gene matches: 12. Germline CDR1 and CDR2: SGHAT and FQNNGV. This chain's CDR3 is CASSTLKGQGGYGYTF. The CDR3 DNA follows: TGTGCCAGCAGCACTCTTAAAGGACAGGGAGGCTATGGCTACACCTTC.

This clone was counted between two and nine times. The V and J genes are TRBV5-1 and TRBJ2-1; 7 nucleotides agree with TRBD2. The CDR3 has 15 amino acids. Germline-derived CDR1 and CDR2 are SGHRS and YFSETQ. V shed 4 bases, J shed 1 base, and the junction held 5 bases outside the gene matches. This CDR3 reads CASSKVAGSYNEQFF. Here the CDR3 DNA reads TGCGCCAGCAGCAAGGTAGCGGGTTCCTACAATGAGCAGTTCTTC.

In its sample, this clone was seen a few times. The gene calls are TRBV27 and TRBJ2-1; the D gene is possibly TRBD2 (6 bases). There are 15 residues in the CDR3. The germline V gene has CDR1 MNHEY and CDR2 SMNVEV (reference sequence). Trimming left V 6 bases short and J 0 bases short, with 12 bases between. The CDR3: CASRAGRSSYNEQFF. CDR3 in DNA: TGTGCCAGCAGGGCGGGACGGAGCTCCTACAATGAGCAGTTCTTC.

This clone was found a few times. The rearrangement joins TRBV11-1 to TRBJ1-5; D ambiguous. V gave up 2 bases and J gave up 0 bases, with 11 bases separating them. The germline CDR1 and CDR2 sequences are SGHAT and FQDESV (reference sequence). This CDR3 is 16 amino acids long. Written as DNA, the CDR3 is TGTGCCAGCAGCTTATGGGCCGTTTATAGCAATCAGCCCCAGCATTTT. Residues: CASSLWAVYSNQPQHF.

The rearrangement joins TRBV5-6 to TRBJ2-3; 14 bases align to TRBD2. The CDR3 has 18 residues. The germline V gene has CDR1 SGHDT and CDR2 YYEEEE. The V segment lost 1 base and the J segment 0 bases; nucleotides outside the gene matches: 4. Here the CDR3 DNA reads TGTGCCAGCAGCTTGCTGACTAGCGGGGGGGTCAGCACAGATACGCAGTATTTT. Translated, it gives CASSLLTSGGVSTDTQYF.

The chain combines TRBV27 with TRBJ1-2, with TRBD1 matching 7 bases. Germline assignment: CDR1 MNHEY and CDR2 SMNVEV (reference sequence). With 0 bases clipped from V and 1 base from J, the junction kept 5 bases outside the gene matches. The CDR3 is made up of 16 amino acids. In DNA, the CDR3 is TGTGCCAGCAGTTTATCGTCCGGGACAGTTAACTATGGCTACACCTTC. As protein: CASSLSSGTVNYGYTF.

This chain joins TRBV7-2 and TRBJ2-7; no clear D. The germline gives CDR1 SGHTA, CDR2 FQGNSA. Trimming took 6 bases from V and 8 from J, leaving 14 bases between them. CDR3 length: 12 amino acids. The CDR3 protein is CASSSYGGQQYF. The CDR3 DNA reads TGTGCCAGCAGTTCGTACGGTGGGCAGCAGTACTTC.